Each of the 30 T cell receptor beta chains below was sequenced from the same sample in a study of blood T cell repertoires in COVID-19. Data came from immunoSEQ multiplex PCR; TCRdb stores just in-frame clones and leaves some out. The sample lists 150,000 or so clones; approximately 80% were seen once. Sequencing used PBMCs or T cells enriched from blood (not recorded which). These receptor sequences come from a man aged 35 to 55 who had recovered from COVID-19.

This clone has a handful of counts. This chain uses TRBV19 with TRBJ2-7; 9 bases match TRBD1. V dropped 8 bases and J dropped 7; count of bases not matched to a gene: 9. The CDR3 consists of 13 residues. In germline, CDR1 is LNHDA, CDR2 SQIVND (reference sequence). The CDR3 nucleotides read TGTGCCAGTGGGTGGACAGGGGTTGGGGAGCAGTACTTC. Translation: CASGWTGVGEQYF.

This clone was detected a few times. The chain couples TRBV11-2 to TRBJ1-3, with a possible D match to TRBD1 (5 bases). The V gene lost 8 bases and the J gene lost 0 bases, with 20 bases spanning the gap. Germline V gene sequence: CDR1 SGHAT, CDR2 FQNNGV. This CDR3 is built from 17 residues. The CDR3 DNA is TGTGCCAGCGTGCTATGGCAGGGAAAGAACTCTGGAAACACCATATATTTT. Translation gives CASVLWQGKNSGNTIYF.

The chain employs TRBV10-1 and TRBJ2-2; a possible D gene is TRBD2 (5 bases). The CDR3 runs to 16 residues. Trimming stripped 2 bases from V and 4 bases from J, with 14 bases between. Germline V gene lookup returns CDR1 WNHNN and CDR2 SYGVQD (reference sequence). Here the CDR3 reads CASSEHAGAGTGELFF. CDR3 in DNA: TGCGCCAGCAGTGAGCATGCGGGCGCCGGCACCGGGGAGCTGTTTTTT.

The chain joins TRBV2 to TRBJ2-5; D not certain. There are 11 residues in the CDR3. Germline CDR1 SNHLY, CDR2 FYNNEI. The V gene lost 6 bases and the J gene lost 5 bases, with 7 bases spanning the gap. The CDR3 is CASRRRETQYF. DNA for the CDR3: TGTGCCAGCAGGAGGCGGGAGACCCAGTACTTC.

The V gene is TRBV7-2, the J gene TRBJ2-3; 9 bases map to TRBD2. The CDR3 is 17 amino acids. V lost 1 base, J lost 2 bases, and 7 bases stayed unmatched. Germline CDR1 is SGHTA and CDR2 is FQGNSA. CDR3 nucleotide sequence: TGTGCCAGCAGCTTAGGGCCGGCGGGGGGGCCCACAGATACGCAGTATTTT. It yields the protein CASSLGPAGGPTDTQYF.

The V and J genes are TRBV5-1 and TRBJ1-4; 9 bases line up with TRBD1. J gave up 8 bases and V 4 bases, and 12 bases lay outside the gene matches. This CDR3 spans 16 amino acids. Germline assignment: CDR1 SGHRS and CDR2 YFSETQ. CDR3 region: CASSRIADRGEEKLFF. The CDR3 nucleotides read TGCGCCAGCAGCCGGATCGCGGACAGGGGCGAGGAAAAACTGTTTTTT.

This clone was seen more than once but under ten times. V is TRBV7-2 and J is TRBJ1-1; TRBD1 might be the D (6 bases). The CDR3 has 14 amino acids. Germline V gives CDR1 SGHTA, CDR2 FQGNSA. Trimming removed 2 bases at V and 3 bases at J, with 10 bases between. Here the CDR3 DNA reads TGTGCCAGCAGCTTACAGGGGAGGGACACTGAAGCTTTCTTT. It translates to CASSLQGRDTEAFF.

The chain carries TRBV21-1 and TRBJ2-2; the D call TRBD1 from the table was never checked on the DNA. TRBV21-1 is deemed a pseudogene. This CDR3 is 19 amino acids long. CDR3 DNA sequence: TGTGCCAGCTTAGCCCGTCCCAAGGACAGGGGGACGAACACCGGGGAGCTGTTTTTT. It encodes CASLARPKDRGTNTGELFF.

This chain joins TRBV24-1 and TRBJ2-1; maybe TRBD2 (7 bases). Trimming shortened V by 2 bases and J by 2 bases, and 12 bases separated the two germline ends. The CDR3 runs 16 residues. CDR1 KGHDR and CDR2 SFDVKD come from the germline V gene. CDR3 coding DNA: TGTGCCACCAGTGATTCCAGAGGGGGGGCCTACAATGAGCAGTTCTTC. Translated, it gives CATSDSRGGAYNEQFF.

The chain has TRBV18 and TRBJ1-2; tentative D call: TRBD1 (5 bases). CDR1 is KGHSH and CDR2 is LQKENI in the germline V gene. Trimming pared 2 bases from V and 0 bases from J, leaving 13 bases between. The CDR3 runs to 16 residues. The CDR3 here is CASSPSQAYSNYGYTF. The CDR3, as DNA: TGTGCCAGCTCACCATCACAGGCGTACTCTAACTATGGCTACACCTTC.

This chain joins TRBV5-1 and TRBJ2-7, with a weak D call TRBD2 (6 bases). The germline V and J ends were trimmed by 7 bases and 7 bases, with 21 bases remaining between them. Germline-derived CDR1 and CDR2 are SGHRS and YFSETQ. The CDR3 covers 14 residues. The CDR3 DNA follows: TGCGCCAGCGGTAGTGGCGACAGCCGGGAGGAGCAGTACTTC. It translates to CASGSGDSREEQYF.

The chain uses TRBV30 and TRBJ1-2; 10 nucleotides agree with TRBD1. After removal of 3 bases from V and 2 bases from J, the junction contained 3 bases not matched to a gene. CDR3 length: 14 amino acids. Germline-derived CDR1 and CDR2 are GTSNPN and SVGIG (reference sequence). This chain's CDR3 is CAWSWDRGNYGYTF. The CDR3 bases are TGTGCCTGGAGCTGGGACAGGGGAAACTATGGCTACACCTTC.

The chain combines TRBV2 with TRBJ2-2, with a weak D call TRBD2 (5 bases). Germline V gene lookup returns CDR1 SNHLY and CDR2 FYNNEI. Trimming removed 8 bases from V and 4 bases from J, with 14 bases in between. This CDR3 spans 14 amino acids. The CDR3 is CASLQRSGTGELFF. CDR3 nucleotides: TGTGCCAGCTTACAGCGGTCGGGCACCGGGGAGCTGTTTTTT. The whole variable domain, remainder taken from reference TRBV2 and TRBJ2-2, is EPEVTQTPSHQVTQMGQEVILRCVPISNHLYFYWYRQILGQKVEFLVSFYNNEISEKSEIFDDQFSVERPDGSNFTLKIRSTKLEDSAMYFCASLQRSGTGELFFGEGSRLTVL.

This clone has only a few counts. The chain recombines TRBV3-1 (or the pseudogene TRBV3-2) with TRBJ2-5, with D unresolved. V was pared by 4 bases and J by 2 bases, with 11 bases between. The CDR3 loop spans 14 amino acids. In germline, CDR1 is LGHDT, CDR2 YNNKEL (reference sequence). CDR3 DNA: TGTGCCAGCAGCCGCTTTGGGCTGCAAGAGACCCAGTACTTC. Protein: CASSRFGLQETQYF.

J is TRBJ1-3 and V is TRBV7-6; D gene ambiguous. The CDR3 sequence is 16 residues long. Germline CDR1 reads SGHVS; CDR2 reads FNYEAQ. V was shortened by 4 bases and J by 4 bases, with 17 bases between the two germline ends. Here the CDR3 reads CASSWEEGLGGNTIYF. The DNA for the CDR3 is TGTGCCAGCAGCTGGGAGGAAGGGCTGGGAGGAAACACCATATATTTT.

V gene TRBV19 combines with J gene TRBJ2-2; D uncertain. Germline V gene lookup returns CDR1 LNHDA and CDR2 SQIVND (reference sequence). V was pared by 5 bases and J by 2 bases, with 6 bases between. The CDR3 is 13 residues long. Here the CDR3 DNA reads TGTGCCAGTAGTGACACTAACACCGGGGAGCTGTTTTTT. This encodes CASSDTNTGELFF.

The V and J genes are TRBV9 and TRBJ2-7, with 9 bases lining up with TRBD1. This CDR3 comprises 12 residues. Trimming removed 3 bases from V and 11 bases from J; junction bases left unmatched: 6. Germline-derived CDR1 and CDR2 are SGDLS and YYNGEE. The CDR3 sequence: CASSATGTGKYF. The CDR3, as DNA: TGTGCCAGCAGCGCTACCGGGACAGGGAAGTACTTC.

The V and J genes are TRBV7-9 and TRBJ1-1, with D unresolved. The V end was cut by 5 bases, the J end by 7 bases, with 8 bases between. Per germline, CDR1 SEHNR and CDR2 FQNEAQ (reference sequence). CDR3 length: 11 residues. The CDR3 here is CASSLTSEAFF. The CDR3 nucleotides read TGTGCCAGCAGCCTCACCAGTGAAGCTTTCTTT.

A remark on this clone: This sample includes further DNA sequences coding for the same CDR3. V gene TRBV28 combines with J gene TRBJ1-5; D gene uncertain. Trimming removed 2 bases at V and 4 bases at J, with 3 bases between. Per the germline V gene, CDR1 is MDHEN and CDR2 is SYDVKM. The CDR3 is made up of 12 amino acids. The CDR3 region is CASSLTNQPQHF. CDR3 sequence (DNA): TGTGCCAGCAGTTTAACTAATCAGCCCCAGCATTTT.

The chain's CDR3 is CASSLGLAGSNEQFF. CDR3 nucleotide sequence: TGCGCCAGCAGCTTGGGCCTAGCGGGGTCCAATGAGCAGTTCTTC. This chain links TRBV5-1 with TRBJ2-1; TRBD2 matches at 9 bases. Germline-derived CDR1 and CDR2 are SGHRS and YFSETQ. Unmatched junction bases numbered 4, after V lost 0 bases and J lost 6 bases. CDR3 length: 15 amino acids.

This clone was found once. V is TRBV7-8 and J is TRBJ2-7; 7 bases agree with TRBD1. Germline V CDR1 and CDR2: SGHVS, FQNEAQ. V gave up 5 bases and J gave up 3 bases; unmatched junction bases: 4. There are 13 residues in the CDR3. CDR3 sequence (DNA): TGTGCCAGCAGCAGAGACAGGGACTACGAGCAGTACGTC. Amino acid sequence: CASSRDRDYEQYV.

Turning to this clone: Within the sample, other DNA sequences also encode this same CDR3. CDR3 residues: CAWDRLNTEAFF. The CDR3 DNA follows: TGTGCCTGGGACAGGCTGAACACTGAAGCTTTCTTT. V gene TRBV30 combines with J gene TRBJ1-1, with D tentatively TRBD1 (6 bases). V was pared by 5 bases and J by 0 bases, with 7 bases between. The germline CDR1 and CDR2 sequences are GTSNPN and SVGIG (reference sequence). The CDR3 contains 12 residues.

This clone was counted a few times. This chain joins TRBV5-8 and TRBJ1-2, with D unclear. The germline CDR1 and CDR2 sequences are SGHTS and YDEGEE. The CDR3 runs to 12 residues. The ends were cut back, 2 bases at V and 5 bases at J, with 7 bases in the middle. CDR3 loop: CASSFGFYGYTF. The CDR3 DNA reads TGTGCCAGCAGCTTCGGGTTTTATGGCTACACCTTC.

The J gene is TRBJ2-3, the V gene TRBV9; 7 nucleotides agree with TRBD2. J lost 6 bases, V lost 0 bases, and 10 bases had no gene match. CDR3 length: 16 residues. CDR1 and CDR2 from the germline V gene are SGDLS and YYNGEE. This CDR3 reads CASSVGSSGAQDTQYF. The CDR3 coding sequence is TGTGCCAGCAGCGTAGGGTCCAGCGGGGCGCAGGATACGCAGTATTTT.

This clone has just a few counts. The chain employs TRBV2 and TRBJ1-2, with 10 bases aligning to TRBD1. Trimming cost V 8 bases and J 9 bases; bases outside gene matches: 9. Looked up from germline, CDR1 is SNHLY and CDR2 is FYNNEI. This CDR3 contains 13 residues. This chain's CDR3 is CASQRQGAPRYTF. The CDR3 DNA sequence: TGTGCCAGCCAGCGACAGGGGGCGCCTCGCTACACCTTC.

CDR3 in DNA: TGTGCCAGTAGTATAGGCGGTCATAGCAATCAGCCCCAGCATTTT. Protein: CASSIGGHSNQPQHF. The V call is TRBV19, the J call TRBJ1-5, with D hard to call. Germline lookup yields CDR1 LNHDA and CDR2 SQIVND (reference sequence). The CDR3 is made up of 15 amino acids. Trimming left V 1 base short and J 0 bases short, with 7 bases between.

The gene calls are TRBV11-2 and TRBJ2-1; weak D call: TRBD1 (6 bases). Germline-derived CDR1 and CDR2 are SGHAT and FQNNGV. V gave up 0 bases and J gave up 7 bases, with 16 bases separating them. The length of the CDR3 is 16 residues. The CDR3 protein is CASSLDSAWGQNEQFF. CDR3 sequence (DNA): TGTGCCAGCAGCTTAGATTCGGCCTGGGGGCAAAATGAGCAGTTCTTC. Supplemented by reference TRBV11-2 and TRBJ2-1, the full variable domain reads EAGVAQSPRYKIIEKRQSVAFWCNPISGHATLYWYQQILGQGPKLLIQFQNNGVVDDSQLPKDRFSAERLKGVDSTLKIQPAKLEDSAVYLCASSLDSAWGQNEQFFGPGTRLTVL.

The J gene is TRBJ2-7, the V gene TRBV24-1; 8 bases are a match to TRBD2. The CDR3 is made up of 16 amino acids. The ends lost 4 bases at V and 0 bases at J; junction bases unmatched: 7. Looked up from germline, CDR1 is KGHDR and CDR2 is SFDVKD. CDR3 DNA sequence: TGTGCCACCAGTGACCGCGAGCGGGGGAGCTCCTACGAGCAGTACGTC. Translation gives CATSDRERGSSYEQYV.

The rearrangement uses TRBV30 and TRBJ2-6, with D perhaps matching TRBD1 (6 bases). This CDR3 spans 17 amino acids. Germline-derived CDR1 and CDR2 are GTSNPN and SVGIG (reference sequence). Trimming removed 0 bases from V and 1 base from J, with 13 bases in between. CDR3 nucleotides: TGTGCCTGGAGTGTACGTACAGGGCCTTCTGGGGCCAACGTCCTGACTTTC. Its translation is CAWSVRTGPSGANVLTF.

The sample holds a few counts of this clone. V usage is TRBV19 and J usage is TRBJ2-3, with 8 positions matching TRBD1. CDR3 size: 13 residues. V dropped 6 bases and J dropped 1; count of bases not matched to a gene: 0. Germline loops: CDR1 LNHDA, CDR2 SQIVND (reference sequence). CDR3: CASRDRGTDTQYF. CDR3 DNA sequence: TGTGCCAGTAGGGACAGGGGCACAGATACGCAGTATTTT. Looking up the rest from reference TRBV19 and TRBJ2-3 gives the full variable domain: DGGITQSPKYLFRKEGQNVTLSCEQNLNHDAMYWYRQDPGQGLRLIYYSQIVNDFQKGDIAEGYSVSREKKESFPLTVTSAQKNPTAFYLCASRDRGTDTQYFGPGTRLTVL.